Presented here are 17 T cell receptor beta chains from one specimen sequenced in a study of T cells in localized non-small cell lung cancer. Data came from immunoSEQ multiplex PCR; TCRdb stores just in-frame clones and leaves some out. The sample lists 50,000 to 75,000 clones, approximately 90% occurring once. Sequencing was performed on peripheral blood, taken before any cancer treatment. These receptors were obtained from a man aged 35-75 years with stage I lung adenocarcinoma.

CDR3 sequence: CASSLDSLKKMNTEAFF. For the CDR3, the DNA is TGTGCCAGCAGCTTAGACAGCCTTAAGAAAATGAACACTGAAGCTTTCTTT. The chain has TRBV7-6 and TRBJ1-1; D is unresolved. Germline CDR1 and CDR2: SGHVS and FNYEAQ. CDR3 size: 17 residues. The ends were cut back, 1 base at V and 0 bases at J, with 15 bases in the middle.

The chain couples TRBV1 to TRBJ1-1; the table's TRBD1 call for D was not verified on the DNA. TRBV1 is a pseudogene segment. The CDR3 consists of 16 residues. CDR3 amino acids: CTSSQEVGRVYTEAFF. The DNA for the CDR3 is TGCACCAGCAGCCAAGAGGTGGGCAGGGTTTACACTGAAGCTTTCTTT.

This clone was seen only once. The V gene is TRBV27, the J gene TRBJ2-7; D possibly corresponds to TRBD1 (6 bases). V was shortened by 5 bases and J by 1 base, with 18 bases between the two germline ends. This CDR3 region has 16 residues. Germline-derived CDR1 and CDR2 are MNHEY and SMNVEV (reference sequence). Written as DNA, the CDR3 is TGTGCCAGCAGTCCTACAGGGTTCCTGCTTTCCTACGAGCAGTACTTC. Translated, it gives CASSPTGFLLSYEQYF.

The chain links TRBV7-2 to TRBJ2-2; D remains unclear. There are 14 residues in the CDR3. Germline CDR1 reads SGHTA; CDR2 reads FQGNSA. Deletions cut 1 base from V and 9 bases from J, with 12 bases between. CDR3 protein: CASSLGFSRRELFF. DNA for the CDR3: TGTGCCAGCAGCTTAGGGTTTAGTCGTCGGGAGCTGTTTTTT.

V gene TRBV6-1 combines with J gene TRBJ1-1; D call uncertain. V was cut by 7 bases and J by 0 bases, with 3 bases left in between. Germline loops: CDR1 MNHNS, CDR2 SASEGT. This CDR3 contains 11 residues. The CDR3 bases are TGTGCCAGCATTATGAACACTGAAGCTTTCTTT. It codes for CASIMNTEAFF.

This clone showed up just a few times. The chain is built from TRBV19 and TRBJ1-1; D is ambiguous. CDR1 and CDR2 (germline): LNHDA, SQIVND (reference sequence). Trimming pared 5 bases from V and 6 bases from J, leaving 10 bases between. The CDR3 runs 12 residues. The CDR3 DNA sequence: TGTGCCAGTAGTTTCCTCCAGGCTGAAGCTTTCTTT. Translating gives CASSFLQAEAFF.

The chain combines TRBV7-3 with TRBJ2-1, with D maybe TRBD2 (6 bases). Germline V gene lookup returns CDR1 SGHTA and CDR2 FQGTGA. Deletions cut 1 base from V and 9 bases from J, with 19 bases between. The CDR3 runs to 16 residues. In DNA form, the CDR3 reads TGTGCCAGCAGCTTAATTGGGGGAGGCCCCCCCTCTGAGCAGTTCTTC. It codes for CASSLIGGGPPSEQFF.

The chain is built from TRBV4-2 and TRBJ2-5; D not certain. Germline CDR1 reads LGHNA; CDR2 reads YNFKEQ. Trimming stripped 2 bases from V and 3 bases from J, with 7 bases between. The CDR3 is made up of 13 amino acids. Here the CDR3 reads CASSQSSEETQYF. The CDR3 DNA sequence: TGTGCCAGCAGCCAATCGTCGGAAGAGACCCAGTACTTC.

V gene TRBV6-5 combines with J gene TRBJ2-3; D is unclear. This CDR3 spans 13 amino acids. CDR1 and CDR2 (germline): MNHEY, SVGAGI. V lost 2 bases, J lost 2 bases, and 5 bases lay in between. The CDR3 reads CASSYGNTDTQYF. For the CDR3, the DNA is TGTGCCAGCAGTTACGGTAACACAGATACGCAGTATTTT.

The chain recombines TRBV7-3 with TRBJ2-7; TRBD1 matches 9 bases. The trim removed 5 bases at V and 4 bases at J, leaving 9 bases unmatched. The germline V gene encodes CDR1 SGHTA and CDR2 FQGTGA. The CDR3 runs to 15 residues. CDR3 coding DNA: TGTGCCAGCAGCCCATCAGATGGGACAGGGTACGAGCAGTACTTC. Translated, it gives CASSPSDGTGYEQYF.

V and J are TRBV19 and TRBJ2-5, with D possibly being TRBD2 (6 bases). V shed 6 bases and J shed 2 bases, with 19 bases lying between them. The germline CDR1 and CDR2 sequences are LNHDA and SQIVND (reference sequence). The CDR3 length is 16 residues. The CDR3 nucleotides read TGTGCCAGTAGCCAGCCCGGGAGCCAGTGGCAAGAGACCCAGTACTTC. Residues: CASSQPGSQWQETQYF.

The CDR3: CASSYSWRDPYNEQFF. CDR3 bases: TGTGCCAGCAGTTACTCCTGGCGGGATCCCTACAATGAGCAGTTCTTC. The chain has TRBV6-5 and TRBJ2-1; a possible D gene is TRBD2 (6 bases). The V gene lost 0 bases and the J gene lost 2 bases, with 11 bases spanning the gap. This CDR3 is built from 16 residues. Germline assignment: CDR1 MNHEY and CDR2 SVGAGI.

The chain is built from TRBV28 and TRBJ1-1; 7 bases fit TRBD1. V trimming: 6 bases; J trimming: 0 bases; junction bases outside the gene matches: 7. Germline loops: CDR1 MDHEN, CDR2 SYDVKM. This CDR3 is 15 amino acids long. The CDR3 here is CASSTGTAMNTEAFF. In nucleotides, the CDR3 is TGTGCCAGCAGCACCGGGACAGCTATGAACACTGAAGCTTTCTTT.

The DNA of the CDR3 is TGCGCCAGCAGCCGCAGGGCCACGGGGATGAACACTGAAGCTTTCTTT. It yields the protein CASSRRATGMNTEAFF. V gene TRBV4-3 combines with J gene TRBJ1-1; TRBD1 is a possible D gene (5 bases). V lost 4 bases, J lost 0 bases, and 15 bases lay in between. The germline gives CDR1 LGHNA, CDR2 YSLEER. CDR3 length: 16 amino acids.

The chain combines TRBV5-8 with TRBJ1-5; D gene uncertain. Germline V gene lookup returns CDR1 SGHTS and CDR2 YDEGEE. The CDR3 has 15 residues. V was pared by 0 bases and J by 3 bases, with 10 bases between. This CDR3 reads CASSLATKLNQPQHF. The CDR3 DNA is TGTGCCAGCAGCTTGGCAACAAAACTCAATCAGCCCCAGCATTTT.

This chain connects TRBV5-1 to TRBJ2-1; 8 nucleotides agree with TRBD1. Trimming took 0 bases from V and 10 from J; bases not matched to a gene: 9. Per germline, CDR1 SGHRS and CDR2 YFSETQ. The CDR3 has 15 residues. The CDR3 is CASSLATSTGGEQFF. The CDR3 bases are TGCGCCAGCAGCTTGGCCACTTCTACAGGGGGAGAGCAGTTCTTC.

J is TRBJ1-2 and V is TRBV5-1, with TRBD1 as a possible D gene (5 bases). In germline, CDR1 is SGHRS, CDR2 YFSETQ. The germline V and J ends were trimmed by 0 bases and 2 bases, with 11 bases remaining between them. The CDR3 has 15 residues. CDR3 sequence (DNA): TGCGCCAGCAGCTTGGACCTAGGACAAAACTATGGCTACACCTTC. Translating it yields CASSLDLGQNYGYTF.